A selection of T cell receptor beta chains follows, all from one sample in a study of blood T cell repertoires in COVID-19. TCRdb's copy holds only in-frame clones and misses some; the assay was immunoSEQ multiplex PCR. Altogether approximately 440,000 clones are present, around 91% being singletons, with the ten largest covering 0.55% to 0.75%. The specimen was PBMCs or T cells enriched from blood (not recorded which). The source is a young man who had recovered from COVID-19. The CDR3 runs from the conserved cysteine through the conserved F or W. The D gene is left open where the match is weak. Clone size is given for some rows only: seen once, a few or many times, or a class if the clone is expanded.

d_call,j_call,clone_size,v_call,cdr3_nt,cdr3_aa
TRBD2,TRBJ2-1,-,TRBV27,TGTGCCAGCAGTTCCACTCCGCGGGAGGCCAAACGAAATGAGCAGTTCTTC,CASSSTPREAKRNEQFF
TRBD2,TRBJ2-1,-,TRBV9,TGTGCCAGCAGCGAAACTAGCGGGAGTTTCAATGAGCAGTTCTTC,CASSETSGSFNEQFF
-,TRBJ2-3,once,TRBV3-1/TRBV3-2,TGTGCCAGCAGCCAAGATCCGGGGAGGAGATCCCAGTATTTT,CASSQDPGRRSQYF
-,TRBJ1-5,-,TRBV28,TGTGCCAGCAGAAAAACCCCGACAGCTAGCAATCAGCCCCAGCATTTT,CASRKTPTASNQPQHF
-,TRBJ2-5,-,TRBV20-1,TGCAGTGCAGGAGCGGGAGAGACCCAGTACTTC,CSAGAGETQYF
TRBD1,TRBJ1-1,once,TRBV7-8,TGTGCCAGCAGCCTGAAGCAGGGGGCTGAAGCTTTCTTT,CASSLKQGAEAFF
-,TRBJ1-3,-,TRBV6-5,TGTGCCAGCAGTTCTAGAGGAAACACCATATATTTT,CASSSRGNTIYF
-,TRBJ1-5,-,TRBV6-1,TGTGCCAGCAGTGATGGGGGGGCCTCGGCCCAGCATTTT,CASSDGGASAQHF
-,TRBJ2-1,-,TRBV12-5,TGTGCTAGTGGTTTGGTACCGAAGTCTGGGACGGGGGGCCTAGAGGAGCAGTTCTTC,CASGLVPKSGTGGLEEQFF
-,TRBJ1-5,-,TRBV28,TGTGCCAGCAATGGGCAGGGTGAGGACCGACGGCTCTATAGCAATCAGCCCCAGCATTTT,CASNGQGEDRRLYSNQPQHF
-,TRBJ2-1,-,TRBV12-1,TGTGCCAGCAGCGTTCTAGGGGGCTTCTGCAATGAGCAGTTCTTC,CASSVLGGFCNEQFF
TRBD1,TRBJ2-3,-,TRBV7-2,TGTGCCAGCAGCTCCACAGGGGTAGGCACAGATACGCAGTATTTT,CASSSTGVGTDTQYF
TRBD2,TRBJ2-1,-,TRBV28,TGTGCCAGCAGTCCCGGACTAGTTCGGTTCTTC,CASSPGLVRFF
TRBD1,TRBJ2-1,-,TRBV28,TGTGCCAGCAGCGTACTCACAGGGGGAGCCTACAATGAGCAGTTCTTC,CASSVLTGGAYNEQFF
-,TRBJ1-1,-,TRBV3-1/TRBV3-2,TGTGCCAGCGCGCGCAGGGCTGGTGACACTGAAGCTTTCTTT,CASARRAGDTEAFF
-,TRBJ2-3,-,TRBV12-3/TRBV12-4,TGTGCCAGCAGAGACGGAGTCACAGATACGCAGTATTTT,CASRDGVTDTQYF
TRBD2,TRBJ2-5,-,TRBV4-1,TGCGCCAGCAGTTCTGGACTAGCGGGAGTAGAGACCCAGTACTTC,CASSSGLAGVETQYF
TRBD2,TRBJ2-7,once,TRBV2,TGTGCCAGCAGTGAGGAAGCGGGGTCCTACGAGCAGTACTTC,CASSEEAGSYEQYF